Below, 15 T cell receptor beta chains from the same sample are listed, as sequenced in a study of shared clonotypes between healthy human individuals. Clones were sequenced by immunoSEQ multiplex PCR, and TCRdb holds only the in-frame ones, with some missing. The data contain approximately 2,200,000 clones, roughly 91% of them singletons. Naive CD8 isolation took CD45RO-negative cells positively selected for CCR7 and excluded terminally differentiated effector memory CD45RA+ cells. Sequencing was done on a sample of naive CD8+ T cells from PBMCs. These receptors were obtained from a man aged 18-30 years in good health. Some clones in this sample may be carry-over from other donors' samples.

The sample holds one count of this clone. J is TRBJ2-1 and V is TRBV29-1; TRBD2 might be the D (5 bases). Germline V gene data show CDR1 as SQVTM and CDR2 as ANQGSEA. This CDR3 has 13 amino acids. The V end lost 4 bases, the J end lost 6 bases, and 13 bases lay between the germline ends. The CDR3 sequence: CSVVSGGGNEQFF. CDR3 DNA sequence: TGCAGCGTTGTGTCGGGTGGAGGCAATGAGCAGTTCTTC.

The CDR3 DNA follows: TGTGCCAGCAGCCCAAACCCGGGACCGATGAACACTGAAGCTTTCTTT. This translates into CASSPNPGPMNTEAFF. The J gene is TRBJ1-1, the V gene TRBV5-4; D possibly corresponds to TRBD1 (5 bases). Trimming cost V 4 bases and J 0 bases, with 16 bases left between them. The CDR3 totals 16 residues. Germline CDR1 and CDR2: SGHNT and YYREEE (reference sequence).

The rearrangement joins TRBV2 to TRBJ2-7, with D possibly TRBD2 on 5 matching bases. The V and J ends lost 11 bases and 3 bases respectively, with 17 bases between them. The CDR3 has 13 residues. Per germline, CDR1 SNHLY and CDR2 FYNNEI. CDR3 region: CAYSEGINYEQYF. CDR3 sequence (DNA): TGTGCCTATAGCGAGGGCATAAACTACGAGCAGTACTTC.

This chain's CDR3 is CASSLGALRESWQETQYF. The DNA of the CDR3 is TGTGCCAGCAGCTTAGGGGCTCTACGGGAGAGTTGGCAAGAGACCCAGTACTTC. The rearrangement links TRBV11-2 to TRBJ2-5; tentatively, D is TRBD2 (6 bases). The CDR3 loop spans 18 amino acids. The germline CDR1 and CDR2 sequences are SGHAT and FQNNGV. V lost 1 base, J lost 2 bases, and 20 bases lay in between.

To note about this clone: Other nucleotide sequences in the sample specify the same CDR3. The genes are TRBV5-1 and TRBJ2-7; either TRBD1 or TRBD2 may fit D (5 bases each). Trimming stripped 0 bases from V and 3 bases from J, with 10 bases between. Per germline, CDR1 SGHRS and CDR2 YFSETQ. This CDR3 has 14 residues. The CDR3 nucleotides read TGCGCCAGCAGCTTGGGGGCAGGGAGCTACGAGCAGTACTTC. It yields the protein CASSLGAGSYEQYF.

The chain recombines TRBV15 with TRBJ2-1; TRBD2 matches 9 bases. V lost 4 bases to trimming and J lost 3 bases; unmatched junction nucleotides: 10. The CDR3 has 17 amino acids. Germline CDR1 and CDR2: LNHNV and YYDKDF (reference sequence). The CDR3 region has the DNA TGTGCCACCAGCAATTCCTTTAGCGGGAGAGGCTACAATGAGCAGTTCTTC. Residues: CATSNSFSGRGYNEQFF.

This clone was seen once. The rearrangement uses TRBV6-5 and TRBJ2-7, with D possibly being TRBD2 (5 bases). V shed 2 bases and J shed 3 bases, with 11 bases lying between them. The CDR3 loop spans 14 amino acids. Germline V gives CDR1 MNHEY, CDR2 SVGAGI. CDR3 sequence reads: CASSYNIAGYEQYF. CDR3 coding DNA: TGTGCCAGCAGTTACAATATTGCGGGCTACGAGCAGTACTTC.

A word on this clone: At the DNA level, this CDR3 is encoded by other sequences in the same sample as well. This chain connects TRBV30 to TRBJ2-7, with a possible D match to TRBD1 (6 bases). The germline gives CDR1 GTSNPN, CDR2 SVGIG (reference sequence). Trimming pared 4 bases from V and 4 bases from J, leaving 8 bases between. The CDR3 sequence is 11 residues long. The CDR3: CAWTGAYEQYF. Written as DNA, the CDR3 is TGTGCCTGGACAGGGGCTTACGAGCAGTACTTC.

About this clone: Additional DNA sequences in this sample encode the identical CDR3. This chain joins TRBV27 and TRBJ2-6; TRBD1 might be the D (6 bases). Trimming removed 3 bases from V and 1 base from J, with 13 bases in between. There are 17 residues in the CDR3. Germline CDR1 is MNHEY and CDR2 is SMNVEV (reference sequence). In DNA form, the CDR3 reads TGTGCCAGCAGTTTTAGGACAGTTTCTTCTGGGGCCAACGTCCTGACTTTC. Protein: CASSFRTVSSGANVLTF.

The chain couples TRBV11-2 to TRBJ2-1; TRBD1 agrees at 8 bases. The length of the CDR3 is 15 residues. V shed 5 bases, J shed 1 base, and the junction held 4 bases outside the gene matches. Germline CDR1 is SGHAT and CDR2 is FQNNGV. The CDR3 reads CASSRDRGSYNEQFF. CDR3 DNA: TGTGCCAGCAGCCGAGACAGGGGTTCCTACAATGAGCAGTTCTTC.

A few counts support this clone. The J gene is TRBJ2-2, the V gene TRBV30; D ambiguous. The CDR3 loop spans 11 amino acids. The V gene lost 2 bases and the J gene lost 7 bases, with 5 bases spanning the gap. Germline loops: CDR1 GTSNPN, CDR2 SVGIG (reference sequence). The CDR3 protein is CAWSFVGELFF. The CDR3 bases are TGTGCCTGGAGTTTCGTCGGGGAGCTGTTTTTT.

This clone turned up a few times. The CDR3 DNA sequence: TGTGCCAGCAGTGATCCTGCAACTAATGAAAAACTGTTTTTT. Encoded protein: CASSDPATNEKLFF. This chain links TRBV2 with TRBJ1-4; D uncertain. The germline gives CDR1 SNHLY, CDR2 FYNNEI. Between the trimmed V and J ends, which lost 3 bases and 0 bases, there was a span of 5 bases. The CDR3 totals 14 residues.

V and J are TRBV29-1 and TRBJ2-3, with 7 nucleotides matching TRBD1. Looked up from germline, CDR1 is SQVTM and CDR2 is ANQGSEA. The V and J ends lost 6 bases and 14 bases, in that order; junction bases with no gene match: 8. This CDR3 spans 10 amino acids. This CDR3 reads CSVQGLTRYF. The CDR3 nucleotides are TGCAGCGTACAGGGGTTGACCCGGTATTTT.

This sequence joins TRBV5-1 and TRBJ1-2; TRBD1 might be the D (5 bases). This CDR3 is built from 16 residues. The V end was cut by 0 bases, the J end by 10 bases, with 22 bases between. Germline loops: CDR1 SGHRS, CDR2 YFSETQ. CDR3 nucleotides: TGCGCCAGCAGCTTGGGAGACAGCCCTCAAACAGATGTCTACACCTTC. This sequence encodes CASSLGDSPQTDVYTF. Supplemented by reference TRBV5-1 and TRBJ1-2, the full variable domain reads KAGVTQTPRYLIKTRGQQVTLSCSPISGHRSVSWYQQTPGQGLQFLFEYFSETQRNKGNFPGRFSGRQFSNSRSEMNVSTLELGDSALYLCASSLGDSPQTDVYTFGSGTRLTVV.

Here the CDR3 DNA reads TGTGCCAGCAGTCCCAGGCCGAACACTGAAGCTTTCTTT. Protein sequence: CASSPRPNTEAFF. The gene calls are TRBV6-5 and TRBJ1-1; no firm D call. Trimming cost V 5 bases and J 1 base, with 8 bases left between them. Germline assignment: CDR1 MNHEY and CDR2 SVGAGI. This CDR3 contains 13 residues.